Given below is one T cell receptor (beta chain) in context. Its target is not known. The data stem from a study of T-cell memory formation after mild COVID-19. The overall study: TCR clusters largely stayed donor specific.

The ends lost 1 base at V and 3 bases at J; junction bases unmatched: 7. In germline, CDR1 is LGHNT, CDR2 FRNRAP. The CDR3 spans 16 residues. TCR alpha and TCR beta cDNA libraries carrying sample barcodes and UMIs were produced by 5'RACE using constant-segment primers. TCRdb processed the 5' RACE reads anew with MiXCR; each CDR3 protein has one entry. This sample yields roughly 500,000 distinct CDR3 sequences, of which around 21% are seen a single time; approximately 12% belongs to the top ten. Points from the study as a whole: Whether second-wave clones peaking at day 37 were SARS-CoV-2 specific went unconfirmed.

The source material was PBMCs or a T cell subset sorted from them (not recorded which). The V call is TRBV12-5, the J call TRBJ2-5; 8 nucleotides line up with TRBD2. The sequence derives from an adult woman who had mild COVID-19 (a few samples of this study predate the infection). Cell type and time point are not known. CDR3 coding DNA: TGTGCTAGTGGTTTGGAGGCCGGGGGGGTCGAAGAGACCCAGTACTTC. Protein product: CASGLEAGGVEETQYF.